A selection of T cell receptor beta chains follows, all from one sample in a study of shared clonotypes between healthy human individuals. Some clones are missing from TCRdb's copy, which holds only in-frame ones; the method was immunoSEQ multiplex PCR. The table includes 470,000 or so clones, over 75% detected once. Sequencing input: PBMCs. The receptors were gathered from a woman aged 35 to 49 in good health. Some clones in this sample may be carry-over from other donors' samples. Both conserved end residues are part of each CDR3. D genes are given only for firm matches. A clone size is listed for some rows: how often the clone was seen (once, few, many), or a class if it is expanded.

V: TRBV6-5
D: .
size: .
J: TRBJ2-4
DNA: TGTGCCAGCAGTTTAGTGTTGCAAGCCAAAAACATTCAGTACTTC
CDR3: CASSLVLQAKNIQYF

V: TRBV28
D: TRBD1
size: .
J: TRBJ1-2
DNA: TGTGCCAGCAGATTCAGGGGACAGCCTTGGGGCTACACCTTC
CDR3: CASRFRGQPWGYTF

V: TRBV7-2
D: TRBD1
size: .
J: TRBJ2-1
DNA: TGTGCCAGCAGCCTAGGACAGGGATCCTACAATGAGCAGTTCTTC
CDR3: CASSLGQGSYNEQFF

V: TRBV28
D: .
size: .
J: TRBJ1-1
DNA: TGTGCCAGCTTTCGCAGGGCCCTCTTGAACACTGAAGCTTTCTTT
CDR3: CASFRRALLNTEAFF

V: TRBV9
D: .
size: once
J: TRBJ1-2
DNA: TGTGCCAGCAGCGTAGGAAGGGTCGATGGCTACACCTTC
CDR3: CASSVGRVDGYTF

V: TRBV5-1
D: .
size: .
J: TRBJ1-1
DNA: TGCGCCAGCAGCTCAGGGGTGGGGAACACTGAAGCTTTCTTT
CDR3: CASSSGVGNTEAFF

V: TRBV2
D: .
size: .
J: TRBJ2-3
DNA: TGTGCCAGCAGTGTCCCCAGGGCTGGAACAGATACGCAGTATTTT
CDR3: CASSVPRAGTDTQYF

V: TRBV7-9
D: TRBD2
size: .
J: TRBJ2-3
DNA: TGTGCCAGCAGCGCCCGGAGAATAGCGGGAGGGCCGTCATCAGATACGCAGTATTTT
CDR3: CASSARRIAGGPSSDTQYF

V: TRBV10-3
D: .
size: .
J: TRBJ2-7
DNA: TGTGCCATCAGCGACATCCCCTACGAGCAGTACTTC
CDR3: CAISDIPYEQYF

V: TRBV28
D: TRBD1
size: once
J: TRBJ2-3
DNA: TGTGCCAGCATACAGGGGGCAAGTCCGGATACGCAGTATTTT
CDR3: CASIQGASPDTQYF

V: TRBV9
D: .
size: .
J: TRBJ2-1
DNA: TGTGCCAGCAGCGTAGGCCGAGGTGCCCGAAATGAGCAGTTCTTC
CDR3: CASSVGRGARNEQFF

V: TRBV15
D: TRBD1
size: .
J: TRBJ2-7
DNA: TGTGCCACCAGCAGAAGGGGACAGCCCTACGAGCAGTACTTC
CDR3: CATSRRGQPYEQYF

V: TRBV2
D: TRBD2
size: .
J: TRBJ2-5
DNA: TGTGCCAGCAGTGGCTTCGGGAGGGCCGCGGAGACCCAGTACTTC
CDR3: CASSGFGRAAETQYF

V: TRBV4-1
D: .
size: .
J: TRBJ1-2
DNA: TGCGCCAGCAGCCAAGATAGAACAGCCCAGAGCTTTAACTATGGCTACACCTTC
CDR3: CASSQDRTAQSFNYGYTF

V: TRBV7-9
D: TRBD1
size: .
J: TRBJ1-1
DNA: TGTGCCAGCAGCTTAAGAGGGACAGGGGAGGGGACTGAAGCTTTCTTT
CDR3: CASSLRGTGEGTEAFF

V: TRBV6-1
D: TRBD1
size: .
J: TRBJ1-4
DNA: TGTGCCAGCAGTGAAGCGACCGGACAGGGGCCTAATGAAAAACTGTTTTTT
CDR3: CASSEATGQGPNEKLFF

V: TRBV4-3
D: TRBD1
size: .
J: TRBJ2-5
DNA: TGCGCCAGCAGCCTGACCCCGGGACAGGGGGGAGAGACCCAGTACTTC
CDR3: CASSLTPGQGGETQYF

V: TRBV18
D: TRBD1
size: .
J: TRBJ1-3
DNA: TGTGCCAGCTCACCGACCGGGACAGGGGTGTCCAACACCATATATTTT
CDR3: CASSPTGTGVSNTIYF

V: TRBV19
D: .
size: .
J: TRBJ1-1
DNA: TGTGCCAGTAGTATAGGGGGGCCGAACACTGAAGCTTTCTTT
CDR3: CASSIGGPNTEAFF

V: TRBV29-1
D: .
size: many
J: TRBJ1-3
DNA: TGCAGCGTTGAATCCGGCGTGGACACCATATATTTT
CDR3: CSVESGVDTIYF

V: TRBV2
D: TRBD1
size: many
J: TRBJ2-5
DNA: TGTGCCAGCAGTGTGGAGGGGACAGGCCAAGAGACCCAGTACTTC
CDR3: CASSVEGTGQETQYF

V: TRBV7-8
D: .
size: .
J: TRBJ2-5
DNA: TGTGCCAGCAGCTTAGCGCGAGGGGCACAACAAGAGACCCAGTACTTC
CDR3: CASSLARGAQQETQYF

V: TRBV7-2
D: .
size: .
J: TRBJ2-3
DNA: TGTGCCAGCAGCTTCGCCACTACCACAGATACGCAGTATTTT
CDR3: CASSFATTTDTQYF

V: TRBV18
D: .
size: many
J: TRBJ1-2
DNA: TGTGCCAGCTCACCAAGCGTAGGAAACCGGGGCTATGGCTACACCTTC
CDR3: CASSPSVGNRGYGYTF

V: TRBV19
D: .
size: .
J: TRBJ1-5
DNA: TGTGCCAGTAGTATAGTTGACAGCGATCAGCCCCAGCATTTT
CDR3: CASSIVDSDQPQHF

V: TRBV9
D: TRBD2
size: .
J: TRBJ2-7
DNA: TGTGCCAGCAGCGTACTGGGCGGGAGTGGGGTTTACGAGCAGTACTTC
CDR3: CASSVLGGSGVYEQYF

V: TRBV7-4
D: TRBD2
size: .
J: TRBJ2-1
DNA: TGTGCCAGCAGCTTAGCCCCGGGACTAGCGGGAGTGGGGGGTAATTACAATGAGCAGTTCTTC
CDR3: CASSLAPGLAGVGGNYNEQFF

V: TRBV11-1
D: TRBD2
size: few
J: TRBJ2-3
DNA: TGTGCCAGCAGCCCAGGGGGACTAGCGGGTTCAGATACGCAGTATTTT
CDR3: CASSPGGLAGSDTQYF

V: TRBV7-2
D: .
size: .
J: TRBJ2-3
DNA: TGTGCCAGCAGCTTTGGGTCTAGCACAGATACGCAGTATTTT
CDR3: CASSFGSSTDTQYF

V: TRBV29-1
D: TRBD1
size: .
J: TRBJ2-2
DNA: TGCAGCGTAGGCAGGGGGCGATCTACCGGGGAGCTGTTTTTT
CDR3: CSVGRGRSTGELFF

V: TRBV30
D: .
size: .
J: TRBJ1-2
DNA: TGTGCCTGCGGCCCTAGAGTCCCCTATGGCTACACCTTC
CDR3: CACGPRVPYGYTF

V: TRBV18
D: .
size: .
J: TRBJ2-1
DNA: TGTGCCAGCTCACCAGCGGGCAGTTCTTACAATGAGCAGTTCTTC
CDR3: CASSPAGSSYNEQFF

V: TRBV2
D: .
size: .
J: TRBJ2-1
DNA: TGTGCCAGCAGTGGGCAGGGGGGCTACAATGAGCAGTTCTTC
CDR3: CASSGQGGYNEQFF

V: TRBV28
D: TRBD2
size: .
J: TRBJ2-2
DNA: TGTGCCAGCAGGCCTCCTGGGAGCGGGACCGCCGGGGAGCTGTTTTTT
CDR3: CASRPPGSGTAGELFF

V: TRBV5-1
D: .
size: .
J: TRBJ1-2
DNA: TGCGCCAGCAGCAATACCGACGGGGTCTATGGCTACACCTTC
CDR3: CASSNTDGVYGYTF

V: TRBV27
D: TRBD1
size: .
J: TRBJ1-5
DNA: TGTGCCAGCTCAAGAGGCGCAGGGGGCAATAGCAATCAGCCCCAGCATTTT
CDR3: CASSRGAGGNSNQPQHF

V: TRBV27
D: .
size: .
J: TRBJ2-3
DNA: TGTGCCAGCAGGCACGACCCGTCGGACAGCACAGATACGCAGTATTTT
CDR3: CASRHDPSDSTDTQYF

V: TRBV7-9
D: TRBD2
size: .
J: TRBJ2-1
DNA: TGTGCCAGCAGCTTGTATCTAGCGGGACCTTCCTACAATGAGCAGTTCTTC
CDR3: CASSLYLAGPSYNEQFF

V: TRBV4-1
D: .
size: .
J: TRBJ1-2
DNA: TGCGCCAGCAGCCGGGACACTACCCTTAACTATGGCTACACCTTC
CDR3: CASSRDTTLNYGYTF

V: TRBV6-5
D: .
size: .
J: TRBJ2-7
DNA: TGTGCCAGCAGCCCCGCCGCAGGGTCCTACGAGCAGTACTTC
CDR3: CASSPAAGSYEQYF

V: TRBV6-1
D: .
size: .
J: TRBJ2-2
DNA: TGTGCCAGCAGTGGAGACGAACACGCCCCGAACACCGGGGAGCTGTTTTTT
CDR3: CASSGDEHAPNTGELFF

V: TRBV10-3
D: TRBD2
size: .
J: TRBJ2-2
DNA: TGTGCCATCAGTGAGGCCCGGGACGCAGCATGGAAGCTAGCGGGAGCCGGGGAGCTGTTTTTT
CDR3: CAISEARDAAWKLAGAGELFF

V: TRBV14
D: .
size: once
J: TRBJ2-7
DNA: TGTGCCAGCAGCCTCCGGACGGGGGCCTACGAGCAGTACTTC
CDR3: CASSLRTGAYEQYF

V: TRBV5-4
D: TRBD2
size: once
J: TRBJ2-1
DNA: TGTGCCAGCAGCCCGCGGGAGTTCACCTACAATGAGCAGTTCTTC
CDR3: CASSPREFTYNEQFF

V: TRBV7-9
D: .
size: .
J: TRBJ2-1
DNA: TGTGCCAGCAGCTTCAAGCCGGGCTCTTCCTACAATGAGCAGTTCTTC
CDR3: CASSFKPGSSYNEQFF

V: TRBV9
D: TRBD1
size: .
J: TRBJ2-5
DNA: TGTGCCAGCAGCCCATCGACAGGGGGCCTGGGAGAGACCCAGTACTTC
CDR3: CASSPSTGGLGETQYF

V: TRBV2
D: TRBD1
size: .
J: TRBJ1-4
DNA: TGTGCCAGCAGGCTCGGGACAGGGGTGAATGAAAAACTGTTTTTT
CDR3: CASRLGTGVNEKLFF

V: TRBV4-3
D: .
size: .
J: TRBJ1-2
DNA: TGCGCCAGCAGCCAAGCTTCTCGGACAGACTATGGCTACACCTTC
CDR3: CASSQASRTDYGYTF

V: TRBV4-1
D: .
size: few
J: TRBJ1-1
DNA: TGCGCCAGCAGCATCCGTCGGGGGCTCGGTGAAGCTTTCTTT
CDR3: CASSIRRGLGEAFF

V: TRBV13
D: TRBD1
size: .
J: TRBJ2-7
DNA: TGTGCCAGCAGCCCGCGACAGGGTGGGTCCTACGAGCAGTACTTC
CDR3: CASSPRQGGSYEQYF

V: TRBV29-1
D: TRBD2
size: .
J: TRBJ2-7
DNA: TGCAGCGTTGGGCGTAGCGGGAGTGGAGAGCAGTACTTC
CDR3: CSVGRSGSGEQYF

V: TRBV30
D: TRBD2
size: many
J: TRBJ2-3
DNA: TGTGCCTGGGGTAGCGGGACCGTTTCCGATACGCAGTATTTT
CDR3: CAWGSGTVSDTQYF

V: TRBV10-3
D: TRBD2
size: .
J: TRBJ2-1
DNA: TGTGCCATCAGTGTGACTAGCGGGACGATTCTCTTC
CDR3: CAISVTSGTILF

V: TRBV4-1
D: .
size: .
J: TRBJ2-1
DNA: TGCGCCAGCAGCCAAGAGGGAGGTCCCTACAATGAGCAGTTCTTC
CDR3: CASSQEGGPYNEQFF

V: TRBV6-1
D: .
size: .
J: TRBJ2-7
DNA: TGTGCCAGCAATTTCAGGGGAAGCTACGAGCAGTACTTC
CDR3: CASNFRGSYEQYF